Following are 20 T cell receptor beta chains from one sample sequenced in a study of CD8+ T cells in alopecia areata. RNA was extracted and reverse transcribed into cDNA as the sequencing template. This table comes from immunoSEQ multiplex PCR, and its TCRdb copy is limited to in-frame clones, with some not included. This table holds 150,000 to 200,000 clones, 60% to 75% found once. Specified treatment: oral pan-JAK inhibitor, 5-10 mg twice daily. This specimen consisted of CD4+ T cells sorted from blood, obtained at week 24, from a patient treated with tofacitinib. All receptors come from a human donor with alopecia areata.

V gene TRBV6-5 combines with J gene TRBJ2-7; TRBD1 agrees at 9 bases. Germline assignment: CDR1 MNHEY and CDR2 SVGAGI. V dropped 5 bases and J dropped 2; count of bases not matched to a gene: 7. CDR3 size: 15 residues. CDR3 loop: CASSQTGTGTYEQYF. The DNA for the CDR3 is TGTGCCAGCAGTCAAACCGGGACAGGGACCTACGAGCAGTACTTC.

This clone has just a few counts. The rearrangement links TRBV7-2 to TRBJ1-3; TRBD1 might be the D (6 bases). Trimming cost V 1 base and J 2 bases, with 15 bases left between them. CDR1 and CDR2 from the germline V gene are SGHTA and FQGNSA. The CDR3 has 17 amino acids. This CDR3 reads CASSLDGGARPGNTIYF. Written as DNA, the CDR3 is TGTGCCAGCAGCTTAGATGGGGGGGCCAGACCTGGAAACACCATATATTTT.

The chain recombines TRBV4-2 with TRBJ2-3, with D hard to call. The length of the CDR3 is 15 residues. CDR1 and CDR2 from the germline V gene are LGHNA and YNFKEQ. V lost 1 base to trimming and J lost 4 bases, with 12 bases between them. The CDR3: CASSQGGGQPDTQYF. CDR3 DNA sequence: TGTGCCAGCAGCCAAGGAGGTGGGCAGCCAGATACGCAGTATTTT.

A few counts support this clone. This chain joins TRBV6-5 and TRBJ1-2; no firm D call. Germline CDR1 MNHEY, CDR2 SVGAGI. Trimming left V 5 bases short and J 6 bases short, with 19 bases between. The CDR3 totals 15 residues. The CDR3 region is CASSRRGRGWDGYTF. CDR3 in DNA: TGTGCCAGCAGTAGGAGAGGACGGGGATGGGATGGCTACACCTTC.

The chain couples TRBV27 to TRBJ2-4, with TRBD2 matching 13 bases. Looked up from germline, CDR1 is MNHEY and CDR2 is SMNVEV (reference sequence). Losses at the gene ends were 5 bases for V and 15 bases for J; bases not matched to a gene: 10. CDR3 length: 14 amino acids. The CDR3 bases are TGTGCCAGCAGTCCCTACACTAGCGGGGGGGCCTGGTACTTC. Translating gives CASSPYTSGGAWYF.

DNA for the CDR3: TGCGCCAGCAGCCAAGAAGGGGCTAGCGCGTCAGATACGCAGTATTTT. It codes for CASSQEGASASDTQYF. The J gene is TRBJ2-3, the V gene TRBV4-1; a possible D gene is TRBD2 (6 bases). CDR3 length: 16 residues. The V gene lost 0 bases and the J gene lost 4 bases, with 14 bases spanning the gap. Germline V gives CDR1 MGHRA, CDR2 YSYEKL.

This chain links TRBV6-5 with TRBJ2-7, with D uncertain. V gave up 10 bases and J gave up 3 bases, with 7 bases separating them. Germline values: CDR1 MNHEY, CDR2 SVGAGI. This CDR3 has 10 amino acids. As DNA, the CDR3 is TGTGCCAACCTCATCTACGAGCAGTACTTC. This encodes CANLIYEQYF.

The CDR3 spells CASSDQTPWPLHF. In DNA, the CDR3 is TGTGCCAGCAGCGATCAGACCCCGTGGCCCCTCCACTTT. The gene calls are TRBV7-9 and TRBJ1-6; D unresolved. CDR3 size: 13 residues. Germline V gives CDR1 SEHNR, CDR2 FQNEAQ (reference sequence). V gave up 5 bases and J gave up 13 bases, with 15 bases separating them. Full variable domain (remainder filled in from reference TRBV7-9 and TRBJ1-6): DTGVSQNPRHKITKRGQNVTFRCDPISEHNRLYWYRQTLGQGPEFLTYFQNEAQLEKSRLLSDRFSAERPKGSFSTLEIQRTEQGDSAMYLCASSDQTPWPLHFGNGTRLTVT.

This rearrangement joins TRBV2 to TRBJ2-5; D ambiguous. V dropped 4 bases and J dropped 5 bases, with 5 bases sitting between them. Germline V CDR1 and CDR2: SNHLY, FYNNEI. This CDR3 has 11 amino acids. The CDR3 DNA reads TGTGCCAGCAGTGCAGCGGAGACCCAGTACTTC. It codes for CASSAAETQYF.

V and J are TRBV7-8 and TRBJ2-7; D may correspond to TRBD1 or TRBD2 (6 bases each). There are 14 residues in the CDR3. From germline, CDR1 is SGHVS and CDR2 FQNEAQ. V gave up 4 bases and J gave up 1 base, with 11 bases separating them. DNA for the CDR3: TGTGCCAGCAGCTGGGGGGCTAAATCCTACGAGCAGTACTTC. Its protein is CASSWGAKSYEQYF. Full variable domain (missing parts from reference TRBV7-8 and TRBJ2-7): GAGVSQSPRYKVAKRGQDVALRCDPISGHVSLFWYQQALGQGPEFLTYFQNEAQLDKSGLPSDRFFAERPEGSVSTLKIQRTQQEDSAVYLCASSWGAKSYEQYFGPGTRLTVT.

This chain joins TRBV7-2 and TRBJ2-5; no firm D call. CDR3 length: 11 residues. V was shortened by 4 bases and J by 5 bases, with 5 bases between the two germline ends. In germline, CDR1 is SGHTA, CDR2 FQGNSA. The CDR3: CASSSEETQYF. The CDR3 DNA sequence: TGTGCCAGCAGCTCCGAGGAGACCCAGTACTTC.

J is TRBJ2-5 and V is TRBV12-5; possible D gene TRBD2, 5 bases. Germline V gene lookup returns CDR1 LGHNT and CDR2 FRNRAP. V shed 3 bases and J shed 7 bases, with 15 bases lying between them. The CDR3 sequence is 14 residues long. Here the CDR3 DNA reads TGTGCTAGTGGTTTCCAGGACGGGAAGATGACCCAGTACTTC. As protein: CASGFQDGKMTQYF.

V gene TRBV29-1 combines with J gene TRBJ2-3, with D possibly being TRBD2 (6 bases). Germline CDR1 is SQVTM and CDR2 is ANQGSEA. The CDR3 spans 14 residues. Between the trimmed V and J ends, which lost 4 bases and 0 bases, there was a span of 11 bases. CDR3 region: CSVVVLASTDTQYF. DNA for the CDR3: TGCAGCGTTGTGGTCCTAGCGAGCACAGATACGCAGTATTTT.

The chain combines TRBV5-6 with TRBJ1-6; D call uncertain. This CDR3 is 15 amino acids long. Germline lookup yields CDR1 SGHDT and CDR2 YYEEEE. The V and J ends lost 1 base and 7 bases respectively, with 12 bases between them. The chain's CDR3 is CASSLIGVGNSPLHF. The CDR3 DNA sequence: TGTGCCAGCAGCTTGATCGGGGTGGGAAATTCACCCCTCCACTTT.

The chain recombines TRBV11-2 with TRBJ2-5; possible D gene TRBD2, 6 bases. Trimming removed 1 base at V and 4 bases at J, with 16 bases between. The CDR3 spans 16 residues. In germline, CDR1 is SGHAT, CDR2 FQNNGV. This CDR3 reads CASSLVSGDGGETQYF. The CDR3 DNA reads TGTGCCAGCAGCTTAGTTTCGGGGGACGGAGGAGAGACCCAGTACTTC.

CDR3 sequence reads: CATQVGSSNQPQHF. The CDR3 DNA follows: TGTGCCACCCAAGTGGGTAGTAGCAATCAGCCCCAGCATTTT. The rearrangement links TRBV15 to TRBJ1-5; D gene uncertain. The CDR3 contains 14 residues. CDR1 and CDR2 (germline): LNHNV, YYDKDF (reference sequence). The ends were cut back, 8 bases at V and 0 bases at J, with 11 bases in the middle.

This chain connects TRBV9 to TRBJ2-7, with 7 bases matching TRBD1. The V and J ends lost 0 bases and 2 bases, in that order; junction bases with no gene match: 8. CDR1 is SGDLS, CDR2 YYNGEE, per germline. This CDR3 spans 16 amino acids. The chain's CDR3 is CASSVEGGTATYEQYF. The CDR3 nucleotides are TGTGCCAGCAGCGTAGAGGGTGGGACAGCTACCTACGAGCAGTACTTC. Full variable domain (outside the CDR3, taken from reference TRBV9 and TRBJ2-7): DSGVTQTPKHLITATGQRVTLRCSPRSGDLSVYWYQQSLDQGLQFLIQYYNGEERAKGNILERFSAQQFPDLHSELNLSSLELGDSALYFCASSVEGGTATYEQYFGPGTRLTVT.

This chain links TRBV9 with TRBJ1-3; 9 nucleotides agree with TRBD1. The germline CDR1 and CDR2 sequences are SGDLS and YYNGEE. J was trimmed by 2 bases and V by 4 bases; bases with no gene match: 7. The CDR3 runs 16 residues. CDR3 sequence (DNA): TGTGCCAGCAGCAGACAACGGACAGGGGCTGGAAACACCATATATTTT. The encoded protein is CASSRQRTGAGNTIYF.

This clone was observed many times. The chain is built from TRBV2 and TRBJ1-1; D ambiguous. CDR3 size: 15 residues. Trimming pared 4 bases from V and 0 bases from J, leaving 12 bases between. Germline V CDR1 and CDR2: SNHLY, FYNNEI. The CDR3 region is CASSASHLLNTEAFF. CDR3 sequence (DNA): TGTGCCAGCAGTGCATCACACCTATTGAACACTGAAGCTTTCTTT.

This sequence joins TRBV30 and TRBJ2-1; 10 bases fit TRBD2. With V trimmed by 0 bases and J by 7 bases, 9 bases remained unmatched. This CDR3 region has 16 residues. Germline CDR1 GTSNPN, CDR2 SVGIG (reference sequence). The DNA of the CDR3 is TGTGCCTGGAGTGTCCCGAGCGGGGGGGCGAGAAATGAGCAGTTCTTC. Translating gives CAWSVPSGGARNEQFF. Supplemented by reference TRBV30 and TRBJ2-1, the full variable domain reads SQTIHQWPATLVQPVGSPLSLECTVEGTSNPNLYWYRQAAGRGLQLLFYSVGIGQISSEVPQNLSASRPQDRQFILSSKKLLLSDSGFYLCAWSVPSGGARNEQFFGPGTRLTVL.